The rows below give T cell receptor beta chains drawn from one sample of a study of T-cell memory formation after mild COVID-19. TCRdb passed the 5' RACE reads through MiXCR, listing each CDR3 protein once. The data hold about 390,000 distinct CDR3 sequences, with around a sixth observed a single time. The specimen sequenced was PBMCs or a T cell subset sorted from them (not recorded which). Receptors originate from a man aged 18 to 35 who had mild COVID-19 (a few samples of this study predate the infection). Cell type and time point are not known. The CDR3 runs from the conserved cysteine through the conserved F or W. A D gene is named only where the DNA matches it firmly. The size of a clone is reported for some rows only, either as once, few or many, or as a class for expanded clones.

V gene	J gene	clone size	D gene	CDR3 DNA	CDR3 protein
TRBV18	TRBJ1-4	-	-	TGTGCCAGCTCACTCAGTCTTGCAACTAATGAAAAACTGTTTTTT	CASSLSLATNEKLFF
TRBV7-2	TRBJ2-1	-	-	TGTGCCAGCAGCTTAGTCTCGGGGGTAGGGTCCTACAATGAGCAGTTCTTC	CASSLVSGVGSYNEQFF
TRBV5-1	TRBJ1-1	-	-	TGCGCCAGCAGCTTGGTTGGGGCCACTGAAGCTTTCTTT	CASSLVGATEAFF
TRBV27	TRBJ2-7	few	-	TGTGCCAGCAGTTTCTGGGGTGCCCACGAGCAGTACTTC	CASSFWGAHEQYF
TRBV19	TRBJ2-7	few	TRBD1	TGTGCCAGTAGTAGACAGGGGTTGTCCTACGAGCAGTACTTC	CASSRQGLSYEQYF
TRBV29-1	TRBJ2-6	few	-	TGCAGCGTTGGGACACCCGTCTCTGGGGCCAACGTCCTGACTTTC	CSVGTPVSGANVLTF
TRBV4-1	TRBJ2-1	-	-	TGCGCCAGCAGCCAAGCCGGGCAAAGCGAAGAGTTCTTC	CASSQAGQSEEFF
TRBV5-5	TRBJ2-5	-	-	TGTGCCAGCAGCTTGCTAGCCGTTCAAGATACCCAGTACTTC	CASSLLAVQDTQYF
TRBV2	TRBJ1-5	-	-	TGTGCCAGCAGTGAAGAGCTTCAGCCCCAGCATTTT	CASSEELQPQHF
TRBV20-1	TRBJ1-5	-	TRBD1	TGCAGTGCTAGTCAAGTCGACAGGGTCAATCAGCCCCAGCATTTT	CSASQVDRVNQPQHF
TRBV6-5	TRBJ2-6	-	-	TGTGCCAGCGGACCCGTTGAATTGACATCTGGGGCCAACGTCCTGACTTTC	CASGPVELTSGANVLTF
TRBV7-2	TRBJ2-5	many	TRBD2	TGTGCCAGCAGCTTAGCCCGGTGGCGGGGGCAAGAGACCCAGTACTTC	CASSLARWRGQETQYF
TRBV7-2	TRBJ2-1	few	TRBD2	TGTGCCAGCAGCTTAGTCCCTGCTAGCGGGGGGGCGAGTGAGCAGTTCTTC	CASSLVPASGGASEQFF
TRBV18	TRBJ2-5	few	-	TGTGCCAGCTCACCACAGCGCCAGGGAAGGTTGGAGACCCAGTACTTC	CASSPQRQGRLETQYF
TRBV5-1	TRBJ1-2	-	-	TGCGCCAGCAGCTTGGCGGATGTTGCCTATGGCTACACCTTC	CASSLADVAYGYTF
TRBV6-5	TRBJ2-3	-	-	TGTGCCAGCAGTTATTGGCAGGGCACAGATACGCAGTATTTT	CASSYWQGTDTQYF
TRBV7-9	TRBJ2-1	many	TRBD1	TGTGCCAGCAGCCCCCGACAGGGTGGGATGGGCAATGAGCAGTTCTTC	CASSPRQGGMGNEQFF
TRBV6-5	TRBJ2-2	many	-	TGTGCCAGCAGGTCGGGTGGAGCCGGGGAGCTGTTTTTT	CASRSGGAGELFF
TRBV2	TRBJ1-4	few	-	TGTGCCAGCAGTGTCAACAGGGACAATGAAAAACTGTTTTTT	CASSVNRDNEKLFF
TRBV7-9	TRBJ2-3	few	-	TGTGCCAGCAGCTCCCGGACAAAAGCGGTGGGGGATACGCAGTATTTT	CASSSRTKAVGDTQYF
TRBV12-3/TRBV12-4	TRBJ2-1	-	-	TGTGCCAGCAGTTTACACCGGCTAGGCGGACGAAGCGATGAGCAGTTCTTC	CASSLHRLGGRSDEQFF
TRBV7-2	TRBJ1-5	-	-	TGTGCCAGCAGCTTCTTGACGAATAGCAATCAGCCCCAGCATTTT	CASSFLTNSNQPQHF
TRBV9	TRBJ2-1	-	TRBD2	TGTGCCAGCAACCTCGGACTAGCGGGGAGGAATGAGCAGTTCTTC	CASNLGLAGRNEQFF
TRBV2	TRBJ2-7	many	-	TGTGCCAGCACCGTAGGGTACGAGCAGTACTTC	CASTVGYEQYF
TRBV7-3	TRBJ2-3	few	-	TGTGCCAGCAGCGCAAAAGACAGGACAGATACGCAGTATTTT	CASSAKDRTDTQYF
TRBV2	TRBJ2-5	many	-	TGTGCCAGCAGTGAGAGTAGCGAGACCCAGTACTTC	CASSESSETQYF
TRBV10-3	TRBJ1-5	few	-	TGTGCCATCAGTGAGTGGGGGTCCGGTCAGCCCCAGCATTTT	CAISEWGSGQPQHF
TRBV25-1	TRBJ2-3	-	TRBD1	TGTGCCAGCAGTACCCGGACAGGGGATATTGATACGCAGTATTTT	CASSTRTGDIDTQYF
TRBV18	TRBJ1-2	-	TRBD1	TGTGCCAGCTCACAGACCCCGGGACAGGGGTACTATGGCTACACCTTC	CASSQTPGQGYYGYTF
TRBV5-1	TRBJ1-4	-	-	TGCGCCAGCAGCTTGCCCCACAAGAATGAAAAACTGTTTTTT	CASSLPHKNEKLFF
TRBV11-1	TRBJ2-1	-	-	TGTGCCAGCAGCCCCGCCGGGGGCTTGAATGAGCAGTTCTTC	CASSPAGGLNEQFF
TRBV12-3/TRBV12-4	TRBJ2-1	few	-	TGTGCCAGCAGCCCGGATTTGGGATCCTACAATGAGCAGTTCTTC	CASSPDLGSYNEQFF
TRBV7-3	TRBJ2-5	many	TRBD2	TGTGCCAGCAGCTTGAACGGGGGGGAAGAGACCCAGTACTTC	CASSLNGGEETQYF
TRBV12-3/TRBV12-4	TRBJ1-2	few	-	TGTGCCAGCAGTTTAACATGGGCAGGGGATGGCTACACCTTC	CASSLTWAGDGYTF
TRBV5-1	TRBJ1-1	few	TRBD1	TGCGCCAGCAGCTCTCCTCCCCGGGACAGGGGGAACACTGAAGCTTTCTTT	CASSSPPRDRGNTEAFF
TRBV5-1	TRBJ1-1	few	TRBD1	TGCGCCAGCAGCCAACGACGGACAGGGGGCTCGGTCACTGAAGCTTTCTTT	CASSQRRTGGSVTEAFF